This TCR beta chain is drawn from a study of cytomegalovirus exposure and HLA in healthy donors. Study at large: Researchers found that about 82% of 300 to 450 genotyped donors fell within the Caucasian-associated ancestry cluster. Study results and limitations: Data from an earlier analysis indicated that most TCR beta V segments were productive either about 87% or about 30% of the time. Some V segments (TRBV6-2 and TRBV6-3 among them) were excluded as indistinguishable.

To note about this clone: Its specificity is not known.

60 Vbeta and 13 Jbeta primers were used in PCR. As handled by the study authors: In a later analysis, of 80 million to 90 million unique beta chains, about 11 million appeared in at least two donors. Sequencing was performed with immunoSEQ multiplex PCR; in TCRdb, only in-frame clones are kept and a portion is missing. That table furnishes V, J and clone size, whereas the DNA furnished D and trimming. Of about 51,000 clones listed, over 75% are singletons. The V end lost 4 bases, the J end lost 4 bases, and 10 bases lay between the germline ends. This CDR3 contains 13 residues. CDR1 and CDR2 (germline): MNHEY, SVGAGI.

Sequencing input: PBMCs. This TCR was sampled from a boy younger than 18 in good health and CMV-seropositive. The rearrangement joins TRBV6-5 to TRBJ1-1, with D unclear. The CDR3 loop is CASSSRSSTEAFF. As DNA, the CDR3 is TGTGCCAGCAGTTCCCGGTCGAGCACTGAAGCTTTCTTT.